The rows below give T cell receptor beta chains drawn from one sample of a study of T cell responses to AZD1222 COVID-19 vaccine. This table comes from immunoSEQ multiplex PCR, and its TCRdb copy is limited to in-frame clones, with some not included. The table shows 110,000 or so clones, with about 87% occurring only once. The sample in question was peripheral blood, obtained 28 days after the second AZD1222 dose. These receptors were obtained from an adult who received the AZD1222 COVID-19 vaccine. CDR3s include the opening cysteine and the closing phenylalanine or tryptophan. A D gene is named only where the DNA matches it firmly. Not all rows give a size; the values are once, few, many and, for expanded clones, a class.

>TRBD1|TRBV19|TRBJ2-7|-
CASSVTGGSYEQYF
TGTGCCAGTAGCGTGACAGGGGGTTCCTACGAGCAGTACTTC
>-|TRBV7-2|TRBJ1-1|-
CASSSYRVMNTEAFF
TGTGCCAGCAGCAGCTACAGGGTCATGAACACTGAAGCTTTCTTT
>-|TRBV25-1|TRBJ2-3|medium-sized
CASRDRPRTDTQYF
TGTGCCAGCAGGGACCGGCCCCGAACAGATACGCAGTATTTT
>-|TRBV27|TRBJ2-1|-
CASSTSSYNEQFF
TGTGCCAGCAGTACCAGCTCCTACAATGAGCAGTTCTTC
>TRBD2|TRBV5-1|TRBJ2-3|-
CASNQRGVGRDTQYF
TGCGCCAGCAATCAGCGGGGGGTTGGTCGAGATACGCAGTATTTT
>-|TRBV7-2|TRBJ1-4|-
CASSLSFATNEKLFF
TGTGCCAGCAGCTTAAGCTTCGCAACTAATGAAAAACTGTTTTTT
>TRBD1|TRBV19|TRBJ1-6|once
CASHPPGQGDSPLHF
TGTGCCAGTCATCCGCCGGGACAGGGAGATTCACCCCTCCACTTT
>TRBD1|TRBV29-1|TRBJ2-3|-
CSAPDRASNTQYF
TGCAGCGCCCCGGACAGGGCGTCGAATACGCAGTATTTT
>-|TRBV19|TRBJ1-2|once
CASSPTGHGYTF
TGTGCCAGTAGCCCAACAGGGCATGGCTACACCTTC
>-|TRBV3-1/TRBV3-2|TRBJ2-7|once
CATAQGLSYEQYF
TGTGCCACTGCGCAGGGCCTCTCCTACGAGCAGTACTTC
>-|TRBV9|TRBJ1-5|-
CASSVDEGLNQPQHF
TGTGCCAGCAGCGTAGATGAGGGCCTAAATCAGCCCCAGCATTTT
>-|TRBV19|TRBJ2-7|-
CASSIMGAREQYF
TGTGCCAGTAGTATAATGGGAGCAAGAGAGCAGTACTTC
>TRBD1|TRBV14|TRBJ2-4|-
CASSRDSLAKNIQYF
TGTGCCAGCAGCCGGGACAGCCTAGCCAAAAACATTCAGTACTTC
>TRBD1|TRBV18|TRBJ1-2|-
CASSLFSGQGDYGYTF
TGTGCCAGCTCACTCTTCTCGGGACAGGGTGACTATGGCTACACCTTC
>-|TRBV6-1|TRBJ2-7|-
CASSAQDGHRAYEQYF
TGTGCCAGCAGTGCACAGGACGGACATCGGGCCTACGAGCAGTACTTC
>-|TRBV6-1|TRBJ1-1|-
CASSDLLNTEAFF
TGTGCCAGCAGTGATCTGTTGAACACTGAAGCTTTCTTT
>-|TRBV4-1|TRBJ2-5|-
CASSQEAAGETQYF
TGCGCCAGCAGCCAAGAGGCGGCGGGGGAGACCCAGTACTTC
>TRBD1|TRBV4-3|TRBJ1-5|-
CASSQDDRVFQPQHF
TGCGCCAGCAGCCAGGATGACAGGGTTTTCCAGCCCCAGCATTTT
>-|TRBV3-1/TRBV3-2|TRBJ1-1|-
CASSQDRRPMNTEAFF
TGTGCCAGCAGCCAAGACAGGAGACCCATGAACACTGAAGCTTTCTTT
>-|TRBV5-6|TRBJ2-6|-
CASSRQNSGANVLTF
TGTGCCAGCAGCCGACAGAACTCTGGGGCCAACGTCCTGACTTTC
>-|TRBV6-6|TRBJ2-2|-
CASSYSDGVRTGELFF
TGTGCCAGCAGTTACTCGGACGGGGTTCGGACCGGGGAGCTGTTTTTT
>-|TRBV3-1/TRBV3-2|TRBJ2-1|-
CASSLQIYNEQFF
TGTGCCAGCAGCCTACAGATCTACAATGAGCAGTTCTTC
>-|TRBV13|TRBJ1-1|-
CASGIFQVTEAFF
TGTGCCAGCGGAATATTCCAGGTCACTGAAGCTTTCTTT
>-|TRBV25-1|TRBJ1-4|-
CASSPSTAPNEKLFF
TGTGCCAGCAGCCCATCCACAGCGCCTAATGAAAAACTGTTTTTT
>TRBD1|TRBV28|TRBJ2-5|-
CASSLPGQGRDQETQYF
TGTGCCAGCAGTTTACCGGGACAGGGTAGAGACCAAGAGACCCAGTACTTC
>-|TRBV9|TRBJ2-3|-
CASSVMRGADTQYF
TGTGCCAGCAGCGTAATGAGGGGGGCAGATACGCAGTATTTT
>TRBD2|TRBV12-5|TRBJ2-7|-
CASGPPIGEGYEQYF
TGTGCTAGTGGTCCCCCGATCGGGGAGGGCTACGAGCAGTACTTC
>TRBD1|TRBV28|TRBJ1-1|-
CASSTRTGALEAFF
TGTGCCAGCAGTACCCGGACAGGGGCTCTCGAAGCTTTCTTT
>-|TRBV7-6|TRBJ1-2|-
CASSLAIQASYGYTF
TGTGCCAGCAGCTTAGCGATCCAGGCATCCTATGGCTACACCTTC
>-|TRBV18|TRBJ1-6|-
CASSPRTGTTSPLHF
TGTGCCAGCTCACCACGCACAGGGACTACCTCACCCCTCCACTTT
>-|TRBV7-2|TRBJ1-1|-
CASRPGIGLNTEAFF
TGTGCCAGCAGGCCAGGGATAGGCCTAAACACTGAAGCTTTCTTT
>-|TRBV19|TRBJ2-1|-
CASSTSRSSYNEQFF
TGTGCCAGTAGTACCTCCCGGAGCTCCTACAATGAGCAGTTCTTC
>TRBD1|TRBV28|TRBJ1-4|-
CASRPTGGREKLFF
TGTGCCAGCAGACCAACAGGGGGTAGAGAAAAACTGTTTTTT
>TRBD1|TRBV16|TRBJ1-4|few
CASSDRGDANEKLFF
TGTGCCAGCAGCGACAGGGGGGACGCTAATGAAAAACTGTTTTTT
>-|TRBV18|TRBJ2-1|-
CASSPPSDRHSSYNEQFF
TGTGCCAGCTCACCGCCGTCCGATAGGCATAGCTCCTACAATGAGCAGTTCTTC
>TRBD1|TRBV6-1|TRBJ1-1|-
CASSEALLGQGTTEAFF
TGTGCCAGCAGTGAAGCCTTATTAGGACAGGGGACGACTGAAGCTTTCTTT
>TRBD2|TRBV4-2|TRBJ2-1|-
CASSPEGTSGVGNEQFF
TGTGCCAGCAGCCCAGAGGGGACTAGCGGGGTAGGAAATGAGCAGTTCTTC
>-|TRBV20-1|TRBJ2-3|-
CSASIGGAGGDTQYF
TGCAGTGCTAGTATAGGGGGGGCCGGTGGAGATACGCAGTATTTT
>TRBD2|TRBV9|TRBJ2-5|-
CASSVVAGRQETQYF
TGTGCCAGCAGCGTGGTAGCGGGGCGACAAGAGACCCAGTACTTC
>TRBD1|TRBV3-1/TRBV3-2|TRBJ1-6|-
CASSQEGTGLYNSPLHF
TGTGCCAGCAGCCAAGAAGGGACAGGGCTCTATAATTCACCCCTCCACTTT
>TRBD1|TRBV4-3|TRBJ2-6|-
CASSQAGTGSGANVLTF
TGCGCCAGCAGCCAAGCCGGGACAGGGTCTGGGGCCAACGTCCTGACTTTC
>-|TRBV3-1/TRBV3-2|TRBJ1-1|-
CASSQNWGGATEAFF
TGTGCCAGCAGCCAAAACTGGGGGGGCGCCACTGAAGCTTTCTTT
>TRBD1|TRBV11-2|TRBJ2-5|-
CASSPGTVKETQYF
TGTGCCAGCAGCCCCGGGACAGTTAAAGAGACCCAGTACTTC
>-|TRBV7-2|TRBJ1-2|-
CASSTDGFSYGYTF
TGTGCCAGCAGCACAGATGGGTTCTCCTATGGCTACACCTTC
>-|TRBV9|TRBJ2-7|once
CASSLRTSDEQYF
TGTGCCAGCAGCCTCCGGACGTCCGACGAGCAGTACTTC
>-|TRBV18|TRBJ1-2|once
CASSPGSPESYGYTF
TGTGCCAGCTCACCAGGCAGCCCCGAATCTTATGGCTACACCTTC
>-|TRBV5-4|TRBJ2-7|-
CASSQGMGGAATF
TGTGCCAGCAGCCAAGGCATGGGGGGGGCCGCCACTTTC
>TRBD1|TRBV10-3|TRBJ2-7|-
CAIRTGNYEQYF
TGTGCCATCAGGACAGGGAACTACGAGCAGTACTTC
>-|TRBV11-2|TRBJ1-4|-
CASSLSLTNEKLFF
TGTGCCAGCAGCTTATCATTGACTAATGAAAAACTGTTTTTT